The following is a TCR beta chain sequence with its context. Its antigen is unidentified. Researchers ran the PCR with 60 Vbeta and 13 Jbeta primers. Sequencing was performed with immunoSEQ multiplex PCR; in TCRdb, only in-frame clones are kept and a portion is missing. The data contain 100,000 or so clones, approximately 63% of them singletons. This CDR3 contains 15 residues. Germline values: CDR1 SGDLS, CDR2 YYNGEE. V was pared by 2 bases and J by 0 bases, with 9 bases between. This entry is derived from a study of cytomegalovirus exposure and HLA in healthy donors. Broader study findings: In vitro confirmation showed three CMV-associated chains to be CMV antigen specific.

The TCR was taken from a woman between 25 and 40 years old in good health and CMV-seronegative. The sequencing sample was made of PBMCs. The rearrangement joins TRBV9 to TRBJ1-3; D perhaps matches TRBD1 (6 bases). CDR3 DNA sequence: TGTGCCAGCAGCGTGACAGGCCTCTCTGGAAACACCATATATTTT. This gives the protein CASSVTGLSGNTIYF.